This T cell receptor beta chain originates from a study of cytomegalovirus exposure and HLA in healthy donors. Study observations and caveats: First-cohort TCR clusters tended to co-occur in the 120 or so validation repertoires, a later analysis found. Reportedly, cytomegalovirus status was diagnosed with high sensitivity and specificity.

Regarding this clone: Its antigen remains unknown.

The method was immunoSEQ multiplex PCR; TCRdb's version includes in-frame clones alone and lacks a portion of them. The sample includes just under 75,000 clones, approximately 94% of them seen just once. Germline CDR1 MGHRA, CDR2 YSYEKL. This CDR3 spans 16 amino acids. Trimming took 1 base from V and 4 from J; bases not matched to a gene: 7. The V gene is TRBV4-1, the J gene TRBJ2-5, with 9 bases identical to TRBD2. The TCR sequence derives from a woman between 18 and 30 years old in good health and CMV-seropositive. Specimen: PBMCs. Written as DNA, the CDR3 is TGCGCCAGCAGCCAAGTCGCAGCGGGGGGTGGAGAGACCCAGTACTTC. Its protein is CASSQVAAGGGETQYF.